This T cell receptor (beta chain) derives from a study of tumor and adjacent non-tumor tissue in lung cancer. Background on the study: Aged 31 to 76 years, patients included approximately 11 men and 4 to 6 women with stage I to III disease. Study-level points and caveats: Normal lung showed higher cumulative top 100 clone frequency than tumor.

This clonotype was found many times. The antigen remains undetermined. CDR3 length equals 15 residues. Trimming took 4 bases from V and 2 from J; bases not matched to a gene: 7. CDR1 is SGHNT and CDR2 is YYREEE in the germline V gene (reference sequence). The library came from three nested PCR rounds adapted from ARM-PCR protocols. TCRdb re-called the multiplex PCR reads with MiXCR, one entry per CDR3 protein. Of around 210,000 distinct CDR3 sequences listed, 71% are singletons. RNA was extracted from bulk tissue without any cell sorting. Sequenced input: lung tumor tissue. The chain couples TRBV5-4 to TRBJ2-7; 9 nucleotides match TRBD1. This TCR derives from a man between 60 and 70 years old with non-small cell lung cancer. The CDR3: CASSRQQGATYEQYF. In nucleotides, the CDR3 is TGTGCCAGCAGCCGTCAACAGGGGGCGACCTACGAGCAGTACTTC.